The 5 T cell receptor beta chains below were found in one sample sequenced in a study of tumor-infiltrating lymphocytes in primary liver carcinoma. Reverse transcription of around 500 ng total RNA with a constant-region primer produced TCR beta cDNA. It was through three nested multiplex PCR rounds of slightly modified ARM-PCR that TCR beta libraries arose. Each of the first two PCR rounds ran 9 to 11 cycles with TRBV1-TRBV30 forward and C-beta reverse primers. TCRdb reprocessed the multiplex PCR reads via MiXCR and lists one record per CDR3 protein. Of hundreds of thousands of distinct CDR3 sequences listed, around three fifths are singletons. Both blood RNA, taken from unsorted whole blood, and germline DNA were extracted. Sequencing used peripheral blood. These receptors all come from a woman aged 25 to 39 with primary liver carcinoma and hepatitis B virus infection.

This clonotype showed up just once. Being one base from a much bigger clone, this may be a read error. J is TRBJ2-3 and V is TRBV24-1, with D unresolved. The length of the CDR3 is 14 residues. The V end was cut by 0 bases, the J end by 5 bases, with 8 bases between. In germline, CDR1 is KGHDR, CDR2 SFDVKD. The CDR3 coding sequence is TGTGCCACCAGTGATTTGAAAGGCGTAGATACGCAGTATTTT. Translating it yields CATSDLKGVDTQYF.

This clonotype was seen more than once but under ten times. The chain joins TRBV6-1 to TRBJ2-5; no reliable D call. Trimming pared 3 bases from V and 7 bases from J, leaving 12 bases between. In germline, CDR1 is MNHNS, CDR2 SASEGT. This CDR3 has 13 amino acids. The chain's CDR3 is CASSEPPSRTQYF. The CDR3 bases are TGTGCCAGCAGTGAGCCGCCCAGCAGGACCCAGTACTTC.

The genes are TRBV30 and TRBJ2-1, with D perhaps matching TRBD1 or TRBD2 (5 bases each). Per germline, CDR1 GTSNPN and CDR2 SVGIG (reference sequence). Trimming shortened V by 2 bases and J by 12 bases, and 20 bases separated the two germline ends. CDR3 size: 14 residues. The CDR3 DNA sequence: TGTGCCTGGAGTATCGGGGACCCCCTAGATGGGCAGTTCTTC. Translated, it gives CAWSIGDPLDGQFF.

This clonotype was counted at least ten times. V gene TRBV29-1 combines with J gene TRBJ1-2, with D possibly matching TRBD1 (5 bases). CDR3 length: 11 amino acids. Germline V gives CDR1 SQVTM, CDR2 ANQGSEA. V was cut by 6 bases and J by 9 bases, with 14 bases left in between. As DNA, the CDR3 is TGCAGCGTCATTGGGGGGGGGAGCTACACCTTC. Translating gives CSVIGGGSYTF.

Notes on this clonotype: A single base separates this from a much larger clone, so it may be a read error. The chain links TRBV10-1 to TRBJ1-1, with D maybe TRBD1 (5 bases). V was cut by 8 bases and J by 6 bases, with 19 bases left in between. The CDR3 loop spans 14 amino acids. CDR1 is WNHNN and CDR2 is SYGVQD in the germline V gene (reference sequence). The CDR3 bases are TGCGCCAGCTCCGAGGGGAGACAGACATCTGAAGCTTTCTTT. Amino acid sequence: CASSEGRQTSEAFF.